These T cell receptor beta chains were read from a single sample in a study of early T cells in non-severe SARS-CoV-2 infection. One entry per CDR3 protein results from TCRdb running MiXCR on the 5' RACE reads. The sample holds tens of thousands of distinct CDR3 sequences, roughly 5.7% seen once. Sequenced material: whole blood. These receptors all stem from an adult who was a healthcare worker with PCR-confirmed SARS-CoV-2 infection or an uninfected control (not recorded which). CDR3s include the opening cysteine and the closing phenylalanine or tryptophan. Each record gives: D gene, V gene, J gene, clone size, CDR3 protein, CDR3 DNA. A D gene is named only where the DNA matches it firmly. Where a row states a size, it is once, few, many or the class of an expanded clone; other rows omit it.

>TRBD2|TRBV4-2|TRBJ2-7|many
CASSLQSSGSTYEQYF
TGTGCCAGCAGCTTACAATCTAGCGGGAGCACCTACGAGCAGTACTTC
>-|TRBV5-1|TRBJ2-6|many
CASSLGQGPKSGANVLTF
TGCGCCAGCAGCTTGGGTCAGGGGCCGAAATCTGGGGCCAACGTCCTGACTTTC
>-|TRBV29-1|TRBJ1-1|many
CSAGVGNTEAFF
TGCAGCGCAGGGGTGGGGAACACTGAAGCTTTCTTT
>-|TRBV5-1|TRBJ2-1|-
CASSLVEGYNEQFF
TGCGCCAGCAGCTTGGTAGAGGGGTACAATGAGCAGTTCTTC
>-|TRBV19|TRBJ2-3|many
CASSSLSTDTQYF
TGTGCCAGTAGCAGCCTTAGCACAGATACGCAGTATTTT
>TRBD1|TRBV28|TRBJ1-5|many
CASRVLGTGGSQPQHF
TGTGCCAGCAGAGTCCTTGGGACAGGGGGCTCTCAGCCCCAGCATTTT
>TRBD1|TRBV11-2|TRBJ2-4|-
CASSFLRQGKNIQYF
TGTGCCAGCAGCTTTCTTCGACAGGGGAAAAACATTCAGTACTTC
>TRBD1|TRBV29-1|TRBJ2-3|many
CSAGTGGITDTQYF
TGCAGCGCTGGGACAGGGGGCATCACAGATACGCAGTATTTT
>TRBD2|TRBV30|TRBJ2-1|few
CAWIAGVQGGYNEQFF
TGTGCCTGGATAGCGGGAGTTCAGGGAGGCTACAATGAGCAGTTCTTC
>TRBD2|TRBV7-9|TRBJ2-3|many
CASSPYKASGKDTQYF
TGTGCCAGCAGCCCCTACAAGGCTAGCGGGAAGGATACGCAGTATTTT
>TRBD2|TRBV7-9|TRBJ2-3|many
CASSGGGRAETDTQYF
TGTGCCAGCAGCGGCGGCGGGAGGGCCGAGACAGATACGCAGTATTTT
>TRBD2|TRBV7-2|TRBJ2-7|many
CASSLATSSSYEQYF
TGTGCCAGCAGTTTAGCGACTAGCAGCTCCTACGAGCAGTACTTC
>TRBD1|TRBV6-5|TRBJ1-5|few
CASSSRDRVQPQHF
TGTGCCAGCAGTTCTCGGGACAGGGTTCAGCCCCAGCATTTT
>TRBD2|TRBV11-2|TRBJ2-3|many
CASSLEGLAGDGRTDTQYF
TGTGCCAGCAGCTTAGAGGGACTAGCGGGTGATGGAAGGACAGATACGCAGTATTTT
>TRBD2|TRBV10-3|TRBJ2-1|many
CAIGEEAGAYNEQFF
TGTGCCATCGGGGAAGAAGCGGGAGCCTACAATGAGCAGTTCTTC
>-|TRBV7-6|TRBJ2-1|-
CASSLFPLGSSYNEQFF
TGTGCCAGCAGCTTATTCCCCCTCGGGAGCTCCTACAATGAGCAGTTCTTC
>-|TRBV6-5|TRBJ2-2|few
CASSPGRDHTGELFF
TGTGCCAGCAGCCCGGGCAGGGATCACACCGGGGAGCTGTTTTTT
>TRBD1|TRBV7-6|TRBJ2-7|-
CASSPRTGSDEQYF
TGTGCCAGCAGCCCTAGGACAGGGTCGGACGAGCAGTACTTC
>-|TRBV25-1|TRBJ2-1|many
CASSSSGTGGANEQFF
TGTGCCAGCAGTTCCTCCGGGACTGGGGGAGCCAATGAGCAGTTCTTC
>-|TRBV7-2|TRBJ2-1|few
CASSLGRDSYNEQFF
TGTGCCAGCAGCTTAGGGCGGGACTCCTACAATGAGCAGTTCTTC
>TRBD2|TRBV30|TRBJ2-7|many
CAWQREGSYEQYF
TGTGCCTGGCAGCGGGAGGGCTCCTACGAGCAGTACTTC
>TRBD1|TRBV6-1|TRBJ1-5|many
CASSEWGQESQPQHF
TGTGCCAGCAGTGAATGGGGACAGGAAAGTCAGCCCCAGCATTTT
>-|TRBV25-1|TRBJ1-6|-
CASSDGPLGSPLHF
TGTGCCAGCAGTGATGGGCCCTTAGGGTCACCCCTCCACTTT
>-|TRBV29-1|TRBJ2-3|many
CSVVVRVDTQYF
TGCAGCGTTGTAGTGAGGGTGGATACGCAGTATTTT
>TRBD2|TRBV12-3/TRBV12-4|TRBJ2-1|many
CASRTEGLGLGDEQFF
TGTGCCAGCAGGACCGAGGGACTAGGCTTAGGGGATGAGCAGTTCTTC
>-|TRBV20-1|TRBJ2-1|many
CSARVKRDEQFF
TGCAGTGCTAGAGTCAAGCGTGATGAGCAGTTCTTC
>-|TRBV29-1|TRBJ2-5|many
CSVGLETTSETQYF
TGCAGCGTTGGTCTGGAGACTACCTCAGAGACCCAGTACTTC
>TRBD2|TRBV7-2|TRBJ2-4|-
CASSLGAGGPKNIQYF
TGTGCCAGCAGCTTAGGTGCGGGAGGGCCCAAAAACATTCAGTACTTC
>-|TRBV7-9|TRBJ2-5|many
CASSLTQETQYF
TGTGCCAGCAGCCTAACTCAAGAGACCCAGTACTTC
>-|TRBV7-2|TRBJ2-4|many
CASSLENSETQYF
TGTGCCAGCAGCTTAGAAAATTCTGAGACTCAGTACTTC
>TRBD2|TRBV29-1|TRBJ2-3|-
CSVEGTSGTDTQYF
TGCAGCGTTGAGGGGACTAGCGGGACAGATACGCAGTATTTT
>TRBD2|TRBV4-1|TRBJ2-7|many
CATSRRTSGTPYEQYF
TGCGCCACCTCCCGAAGGACTAGCGGAACACCCTACGAGCAGTACTTC
>-|TRBV18|TRBJ2-7|many
CASALSGDWPLEQYF
TGTGCCAGCGCCCTCTCGGGGGATTGGCCCCTCGAGCAGTACTTC
>TRBD1|TRBV28|TRBJ2-1|many
CASSFGGTGVLNEQFF
TGTGCCAGCAGTTTCGGGGGGACAGGGGTTTTGAATGAGCAGTTCTTC
>-|TRBV28|TRBJ1-2|medium-sized
CASSYLGAQRYGYTF
TGTGCCAGCAGTTACCTAGGGGCCCAACGCTATGGCTACACCTTC
>-|TRBV21-1|TRBJ2-1|few
CASSRGAGGGNEQFF
TGTGCCAGCAGCAGAGGAGCCGGGGGGGGCAATGAGCAGTTCTTC
>TRBD1|TRBV20-1|TRBJ2-5|many
CSASPHRDRAEETQYF
TGCAGTGCTAGCCCCCACAGGGACAGGGCGGAGGAGACCCAGTACTTC
>-|TRBV6-5|TRBJ2-7|many
CASSPSGHRGLEQYF
TGTGCCAGCAGTCCCTCCGGCCATCGGGGCCTCGAGCAGTACTTC
>TRBD1|TRBV28|TRBJ2-7|many
CASSLTGQYTYEQYF
TGTGCCAGCAGTTTAACGGGACAGTACACCTACGAGCAGTACTTC
>TRBD2|TRBV20-1|TRBJ2-1|medium-sized
CSAEGRALGNEQFF
TGCAGTGCTGAGGGGAGGGCCCTCGGAAATGAGCAGTTCTTC
>TRBD1|TRBV10-3|TRBJ1-1|many
CAISERTGGADTEAFF
TGTGCCATCAGTGAGCGGACAGGGGGCGCGGACACTGAAGCTTTCTTT
>-|TRBV9|TRBJ1-2|many
CASSVGRADQDHGYTF
TGTGCCAGCAGCGTAGGACGGGCGGACCAGGACCATGGCTACACCTTC
>TRBD1|TRBV29-1|TRBJ2-5|-
CSVITGEETQYF
TGCAGCGTAATCACAGGGGAAGAGACCCAGTACTTC
>-|TRBV29-1|TRBJ2-3|medium-sized
CSVEPQGTDTQYF
TGCAGCGTTGAACCCCAGGGGACAGATACGCAGTATTTT
>-|TRBV3-1|TRBJ2-2|-
CASSPLGDTGELFF
TGTGCCAGCAGCCCACTTGGGGACACCGGGGAGCTGTTTTTT
>-|TRBV6-5|TRBJ1-5|-
CASSLRVGNQPQHF
TGTGCCAGCAGCCTCAGAGTCGGCAATCAGCCCCAGCATTTT
>-|TRBV6-6|TRBJ1-5|many
CASSYGGSQPQHF
TGTGCCAGCAGTTACGGTGGATCTCAGCCCCAGCATTTT
>TRBD1|TRBV20-1|TRBJ2-5|-
CSAGVGQEETQYF
TGCAGTGCTGGAGTTGGACAGGAAGAGACCCAGTACTTC
>-|TRBV9|TRBJ2-7|few
CASSVTGDGGSSYEQYF
TGTGCCAGCAGCGTAACGGGGGACGGCGGATCTTCCTACGAGCAGTACTTC
>-|TRBV9|TRBJ1-4|many
CASSIRGTDGSEKLFF
TGTGCCAGCAGCATCCGTGGGACCGACGGCAGTGAAAAACTGTTTTTT
>TRBD1|TRBV18|TRBJ1-4|many
CASSDRDRGPTNEKLFF
TGTGCCAGCTCAGATCGGGACAGGGGGCCGACTAATGAAAAACTGTTTTTT
>-|TRBV20-1|TRBJ2-1|-
CSARDGINEQFF
TGCAGTGCTAGAGATGGGATCAATGAGCAGTTCTTC
>TRBD2|TRBV11-3|TRBJ2-5|many
CASSLGRSGSQETQYF
TGTGCCAGCAGCTTAGGTCGTAGCGGGAGCCAAGAGACCCAGTACTTC
>TRBD1|TRBV14|TRBJ2-5|many
CASSQAGQGFRETQYF
TGTGCCAGCAGCCAAGCGGGACAGGGCTTCCGAGAGACCCAGTACTTC
>TRBD1|TRBV5-4|TRBJ2-2|few
CASSKTGDYTGELFF
TGTGCCAGCAGCAAGACAGGGGACTACACCGGGGAGCTGTTTTTT
>-|TRBV6-5|TRBJ2-1|many
CASSYSFQLGEQFF
TGTGCCAGCAGTTACTCGTTCCAGCTAGGTGAGCAGTTCTTC
>-|TRBV5-1|TRBJ2-1|many
CASSLSVGQGASNEQFF
TGCGCCAGCAGCTTGTCAGTTGGGCAGGGTGCATCGAATGAGCAGTTCTTC
>-|TRBV11-3|TRBJ2-6|many
CASSFGSTGANVLTF
TGTGCCAGCAGCTTCGGTTCGACTGGGGCCAACGTCCTGACTTTC
>-|TRBV3-1|TRBJ2-3|-
CASSQSAGFNTQYF
TGTGCCAGCAGCCAATCTGCGGGGTTTAATACGCAGTATTTT
>-|TRBV12-3/TRBV12-4|TRBJ1-2|many
CAVPNWADYGYTF
TGTGCCGTTCCTAACTGGGCCGACTATGGCTACACCTTC